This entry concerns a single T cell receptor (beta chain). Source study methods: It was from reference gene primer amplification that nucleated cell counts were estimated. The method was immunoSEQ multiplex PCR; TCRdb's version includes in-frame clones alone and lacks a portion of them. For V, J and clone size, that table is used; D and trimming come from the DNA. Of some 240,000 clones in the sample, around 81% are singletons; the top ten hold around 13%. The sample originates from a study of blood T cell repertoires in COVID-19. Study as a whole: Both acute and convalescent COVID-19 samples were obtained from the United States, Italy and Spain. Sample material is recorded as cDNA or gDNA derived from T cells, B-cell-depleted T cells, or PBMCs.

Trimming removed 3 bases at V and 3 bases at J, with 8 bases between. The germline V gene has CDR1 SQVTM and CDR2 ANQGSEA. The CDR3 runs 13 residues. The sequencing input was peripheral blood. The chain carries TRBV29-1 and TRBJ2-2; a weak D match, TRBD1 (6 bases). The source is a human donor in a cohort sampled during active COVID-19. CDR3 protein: CSVDTGHTGELFF. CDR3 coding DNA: TGCAGCGTTGATACAGGGCACACCGGGGAGCTGTTTTTT.